This TCR beta chain was identified during a study of OX40 agonist ivuxolimab in advanced cancers. Using immunoSEQ multiplex PCR, the repertoire was profiled, and TCRdb retains in-frame clones only, with some absent. The data show over 15,000 clones, about 90% seen once. Germline V lookup: CDR1 LNHDA, CDR2 SQIVND (reference sequence). V was pared by 6 bases and J by 1 base, with 15 bases between. This CDR3 is built from 15 residues. The TCR was taken from an adult with an advanced solid tumor such as melanoma, head and neck, liver or kidney cancer. The chain combines TRBV19 with TRBJ1-1; D perhaps matches TRBD1 (5 bases). The sequences come from CD4+ or CD8+ T cells sorted from blood, collected in a trial of the OX40 agonist ivuxolimab. The CDR3 DNA follows: TGTGCCAGTAGGTCGATCGAGGGGCGGAACACTGAAGCTTTCTTT. Protein product: CASRSIEGRNTEAFF.